The clone carrying this TCR beta chain was seen only a few times. This entry is derived from a study of T cell repertoires in cytomegalovirus infection. One entry per CDR3 protein, called by TCRdb with MiXCR from the reads. The sample lists 85,000 to 120,000 distinct CDR3 sequences, about 15% occurring once. Germline CDR1 and CDR2: MDHEN and SYDVKM. The CDR3 length is 14 residues. The V and J ends lost 2 bases and 0 bases respectively, with 7 bases between them. This receptor was identified in a human donor in good health (CMV status not recorded). Some clones in this sample may be carry-over from other donors' samples. V and J are TRBV28 and TRBJ1-1; the D gene is possibly TRBD1 (6 bases). The specimen sequenced was PBMCs. CDR3 region: CASSLTGLNTEAFF. In DNA, the CDR3 is TGTGCCAGCAGTTTAACAGGGTTGAACACTGAAGCTTTCTTT.